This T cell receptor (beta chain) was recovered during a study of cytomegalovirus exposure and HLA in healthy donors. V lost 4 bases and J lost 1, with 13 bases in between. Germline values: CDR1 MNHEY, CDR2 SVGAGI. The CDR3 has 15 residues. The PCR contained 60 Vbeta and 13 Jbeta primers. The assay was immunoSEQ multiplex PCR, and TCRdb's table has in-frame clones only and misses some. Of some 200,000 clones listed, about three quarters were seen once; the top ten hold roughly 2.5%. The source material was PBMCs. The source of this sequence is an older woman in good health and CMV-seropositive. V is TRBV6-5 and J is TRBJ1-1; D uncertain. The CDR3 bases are TGTGCCAGCAGTTTCGGGTTAGCGGCGAACACTGAAGCTTTCTTT. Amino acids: CASSFGLAANTEAFF.